The 4 T cell receptor beta chains listed next were all sequenced from one sample in a study of T cell responses to AZD1222 COVID-19 vaccine. The repertoire was sequenced with immunoSEQ multiplex PCR; TCRdb's copy has only in-frame clones and lacks some. The data show about 120,000 clones, roughly nine tenths seen once. This sample comprised peripheral blood, obtained on day 0 of AZD1222 vaccination. The receptors derive from an adult in good health.

The chain carries TRBV11-1 and TRBJ2-2, with 11 bases fitting TRBD1. Per the germline V gene, CDR1 is SGHAT and CDR2 is FQDESV (reference sequence). V was pared by 5 bases and J by 4 bases, with 6 bases of the junction left unmatched. The CDR3 spans 16 residues. The CDR3 nucleotides are TGTGCCAGCAGCGCCGGACAGGGGGCTGCCACCGGGGAGCTGTTTTTT. This translates into CASSAGQGAATGELFF.

This clone showed up just once. The chain is built from TRBV27 and TRBJ1-1; maybe TRBD1 (5 bases). Germline loops: CDR1 MNHEY, CDR2 SMNVEV (reference sequence). The V gene lost 6 bases and the J gene lost 6 bases, with 14 bases spanning the gap. The CDR3 is made up of 13 amino acids. The CDR3 region is CASSYGHVAEAFF. CDR3 bases: TGTGCCAGCAGCTACGGACATGTGGCTGAAGCTTTCTTT.

This clone has only one observation. CDR3 protein: CATNRGTGYGGYTF. CDR3 coding DNA: TGTGCCACCAACCGAGGGACAGGGTATGGTGGCTACACCTTC. The chain uses TRBV19 and TRBJ1-2; 9 bases fit TRBD1. The CDR3 runs 14 residues. Trimming at V came to 10 bases and at J to 7 bases, leaving 13 bases not matched to a gene. The germline gives CDR1 LNHDA, CDR2 SQIVND (reference sequence).

The V gene is TRBV2, the J gene TRBJ1-1, with D unclear. CDR1 is SNHLY, CDR2 FYNNEI, per germline. Trimming pared 2 bases from V and 0 bases from J, leaving 4 bases between. This CDR3 has 13 amino acids. CDR3 in DNA: TGTGCCAGCAGTGAACCACTGAACACTGAAGCTTTCTTT. Translated, it gives CASSEPLNTEAFF.